This TCR beta chain was sequenced during a study of control samples from healthy donors and cancer patients. The CDR3 consists of 12 residues. Trimming took off 4 bases at V and 7 bases at J, with 11 bases between the two ends. CDR1 LGHDT and CDR2 YNNKEL come from the germline V gene (reference sequence). Libraries were prepared by immunoSEQ multiplex PCR; TCRdb keeps only in-frame clonotypes and omits some of them. The sample consists of approximately 70,000 clones, about 90% of them appearing once. The chain combines TRBV3-1 (or the pseudogene TRBV3-2) with TRBJ2-7; no clear D gene. The receptor's source is a woman between 50 and 59 years old in good health. The sample comprised blood. The CDR3 DNA is TGTGCCAGCAGCCCTAGGGTGGGGGAGCAGTACTTC. It codes for CASSPRVGEQYF.